The T cell receptor (beta chain) described here comes from a study of shared clonotypes between healthy human individuals. Findings of the study overall: Blood was the sole source, and tissue repertoires probably differ. The represented genetic and exposure-history diversity was limited by the small number of donors.

Germline V gives CDR1 SQVTM, CDR2 ANQGSEA. V shed 6 bases and J 6 bases; nucleotides not matched to a gene: 7. This CDR3 is 12 amino acids long. As concerns this clone: Its cognate antigen is unknown.

Assay: immunoSEQ multiplex PCR; the TCRdb copy retains only in-frame clones and omits some. The sample has over a million clones, 95% to 99% seen once; the top ten hold roughly 0.4%. The chain recombines TRBV29-1 with TRBJ1-1; 7 positions match TRBD1. This TCR was sampled from a man aged 25-45 years in good health. Sequenced input: naive CD4+ T cells sorted from blood. Documented subset: CD45RA+ positively selected. As DNA, the CDR3 is TGCAGCGTCCATCCCGGGACAGCTGAAGCTTTCTTT. Translating gives CSVHPGTAEAFF.